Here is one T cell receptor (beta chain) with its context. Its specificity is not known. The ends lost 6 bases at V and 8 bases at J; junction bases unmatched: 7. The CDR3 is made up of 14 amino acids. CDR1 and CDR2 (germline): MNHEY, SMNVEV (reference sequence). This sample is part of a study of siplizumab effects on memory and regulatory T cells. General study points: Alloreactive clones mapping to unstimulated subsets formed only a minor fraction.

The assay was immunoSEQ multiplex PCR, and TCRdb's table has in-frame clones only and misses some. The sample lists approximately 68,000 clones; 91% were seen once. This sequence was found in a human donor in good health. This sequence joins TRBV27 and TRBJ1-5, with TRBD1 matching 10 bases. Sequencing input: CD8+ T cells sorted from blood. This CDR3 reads CASSPGQGSKPQHF. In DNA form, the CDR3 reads TGTGCCAGCAGCCCGGGACAGGGGAGTAAGCCCCAGCATTTT.